This TCR beta chain emerged from a study of blood T cell repertoires in COVID-19. This clone was seen once. As handled by the study authors: Estimation of nucleated cell counts relied on the amplification of reference gene primers. The data were produced by immunoSEQ multiplex PCR, yet TCRdb's version contains in-frame clones alone and is incomplete. V and J calls and clone size are given by that table; D and trimming were obtained from the DNA. The data contain 200,000 to 300,000 clones, around 86% of them singletons. The CDR3 is 14 residues long. Germline loops: CDR1 SNHLY, CDR2 FYNNEI. V was pared by 5 bases and J by 2 bases, with 5 bases of the junction left unmatched.

The receptor was isolated from a woman in her sixties with active or convalescent COVID-19. The chain joins TRBV2 to TRBJ1-2, with 7 nucleotides matching TRBD1. The sequenced material came from peripheral blood. CDR3 coding DNA: TGTGCCAGCAGTCGGGACAGTCGGAACTATGGCTACACCTTC. It specifies CASSRDSRNYGYTF.